This TCR beta chain was retrieved from a study of T cell repertoires in cytomegalovirus infection (dated by TCRdb to 2018 to 2020). About the study as a whole: Donor HLA type was relevant to the analysis, because carriage of CMV infection together with the matching HLA type was indicated by public TCR beta signatures. Points the paper makes about the study in general: The ex vivo response was dominated by HLA-C-restricted CMV-specific TCR beta clonotypes, which also provided the single most frequent clonotype in two of eight donors. Carriers of CMV infection plus the relevant HLA type were discriminated by the cumulative frequency of public TCR beta family members in the study cohort and in an independent approximately 400-donor cohort.

Sequencer: Illumina HiSeq 1500. TCRdb handled the public reads itself, with Q25 trimming in fastp and clone calling in MiXCR, and kept productive beta chains. Records with the same CDR3 protein are collapsed into one entry carrying the most frequent genes and DNA. Here the sample has roughly 630,000 distinct CDR3 sequences; 20% to 30% occur a single time. The ten largest account for approximately 8.2% of the sample. Concerning this clonotype: Its antigen is not yet known. At one of its ends the junction is not consistent with the germline gene, which may arise from a read error.

This TCR came from a human donor in good health (CMV status not recorded). Some clones in this sample may be carry-over from other donors' samples. Sequenced sample: CD8+ T cells from PBMCs.

The CDR3 here reads CASSQGGGYNEQFF. At the DNA level, the sequence is TGTGCTAGCAGCCAAGGTGGGGGTTACAATGAGCAGTTCTTC. The rearranged segments are TRBV7-7 and TRBJ2-1, with the D call perhaps TRBD1 or TRBD2, as 5 bases match in each case. The CDR3 holds 14 amino acids from the cysteine to the phenylalanine. Kept here is only the CDR3 DNA, which spans 42 bases and is read in frame from base 1. CDR1 and CDR2, per the germline V gene (reference sequence), are SSHAT and FNYEAQ.